This T cell receptor (beta chain) comes out of a study of patients and donors after allogeneic stem cell transplantation. This clonotype was observed many times. TCRdb re-derived calls from the RT-PCR reads in MiXCR, one entry per CDR3 protein. The sample comprises 200,000 to 250,000 distinct CDR3 sequences, around an eighth of which are singletons, and approximately 10% rests with the top ten. Deletions cut 6 bases from V and 2 bases from J, with 26 bases between. CDR1 and CDR2 (germline): MNHNS, SASEGT. CDR3 length: 19 residues. Sequenced: blood, either unsorted or a sorted T cell fraction (not recorded which). The sequence was collected from a human donor who was either an allogeneic HSCT recipient or a stem cell or donor lymphocyte infusion donor (not recorded which). It is not recorded whose cells these are; they may come from a transplant donor. The chain is built from TRBV6-1 and TRBJ1-5, with D possibly being TRBD1 (5 bases). The CDR3 DNA follows: TGTGCCAGCAGCTCATCTTACCGGGACGCACGGGGAGGCAATCAGCCCCAGCATTTT. Amino acid sequence: CASSSSYRDARGGNQPQHF.